This T cell receptor (beta chain) was retrieved from a study of control samples from healthy donors and cancer patients. V dropped 1 base and J dropped 8; count of bases not matched to a gene: 7. Germline V lookup: CDR1 LGHNA, CDR2 YSLEER. The CDR3 runs to 16 residues. Here immunoSEQ multiplex PCR was the method, and the copy in TCRdb shows in-frame clones only, minus some. This table holds 100,000 or so clones, more than 75% found once. Sequencing was carried out using blood. J is TRBJ2-3 and V is TRBV4-3; 12 bases match TRBD2. This TCR was sampled from a woman aged 50 to 65 in good health. In DNA form, the CDR3 reads TGCGCCAGCAGCCAAGGATCTAGCGGGGGGGGCAGTACGCAGTATTTT. The encoded protein is CASSQGSSGGGSTQYF.